The T cell receptor (beta chain) described here comes from a study of CD8+CD57+ T cells in acquired aplastic anemia. For the study at large: Average DNA yield from sorted CD4+ and CD8+ cells was approximately 3.2 ug. The study obtained 11 million or so reads on average for CD4+ cells from healthy donors.

Genomic DNA was employed as the template in profiling TCR beta VDJ and CDR3. TCRdb reprocessed the reads with MiXCR, giving one entry per CDR3 protein. The sample lists some 47,000 distinct CDR3 sequences; 70% to 80% were seen once. As for this clonotype: Its cognate antigen is unknown.

General study findings and limits: Shared by patients and controls, roughly 28 CD8+ CDR3s were abundant in patients.

The CDR3 covers 12 residues. Germline V lookup: CDR1 SQVTM, CDR2 ANQGSEA. Trimming removed 4 bases from V and 3 bases from J, with 9 bases in between. The sequenced sample consisted of sorted CD4+, CD8+, or CD8+CD57+ T cells (not recorded which) from PBMCs. This TCR was sampled from a human donor in good health, serving as a control. The chain joins TRBV29-1 to TRBJ1-2; D is undetermined. The CDR3 sequence: CSVAPQDYGYTF. The CDR3 coding sequence is TGCAGCGTTGCTCCTCAGGACTATGGCTACACCTTC.